Presented here are 10 T cell receptor beta chains from one specimen sequenced in a study of T-cell memory formation after mild COVID-19. TCRdb passed the 5' RACE reads through MiXCR, listing each CDR3 protein once. The sample consists of about 350,000 distinct CDR3 sequences, roughly 15% of them appearing once. Input material: PBMCs or a T cell subset sorted from them (not recorded which). All receptors derive from a man aged 18 to 35 who had mild COVID-19 (a few samples of this study predate the infection). Cell type and time point are not known.

This clonotype was counted between two and nine times. The chain uses TRBV2 and TRBJ1-2; TRBD1 matches 8 bases. CDR3 size: 14 residues. The V gene's germline CDR1 is SNHLY and CDR2 FYNNEI. The V gene end was trimmed by 3 bases and the J gene end by 4 bases; junction bases not matched to a gene: 4. The chain's CDR3 is CASSETGASYGYTF. For the CDR3, the DNA is TGTGCCAGCAGTGAGACAGGGGCAAGCTATGGCTACACCTTC. The full variable domain, its missing parts supplied by reference TRBV2 and TRBJ1-2, is EPEVTQTPSHQVTQMGQEVILRCVPISNHLYFYWYRQILGQKVEFLVSFYNNEISEKSEIFDDQFSVERPDGSNFTLKIRSTKLEDSAMYFCASSETGASYGYTFGSGTRLTVV.

This clonotype was seen a handful of times. The chain links TRBV6-2 or TRBV6-3 to TRBJ2-7; TRBD1 matches at 9 bases. Trimming at V came to 5 bases and at J to 0 bases, leaving 8 bases not matched to a gene. This CDR3 has 16 residues. Germline V gives CDR1 MNHEY, CDR2 SVGEGT. This CDR3 is CASSPDRDRASYEQYF. In nucleotides, the CDR3 is TGTGCCAGCAGTCCGGACCGGGACAGGGCCTCCTACGAGCAGTACTTC.

This clonotype was detected a few times. The CDR3 DNA reads as TGTGCCAGCACCTTCGTGGCAGCCTACACCGGGGAGCTGTTTTTT. This sequence encodes CASTFVAAYTGELFF. This chain joins TRBV27 and TRBJ2-2; D uncertain. CDR1 and CDR2 from the germline V gene are MNHEY and SMNVEV (reference sequence). V dropped 7 bases and J dropped 3 bases, with 15 bases sitting between them. This CDR3 is 15 amino acids long.

This clonotype has at least ten counts. The chain employs TRBV7-6 and TRBJ2-3, with 8 positions matching TRBD2. The germline V gene encodes CDR1 SGHVS and CDR2 FNYEAQ. This CDR3 has 18 amino acids. J gave up 2 bases and V 5 bases, and 15 bases lay outside the gene matches. The CDR3 here is CASSQNPSGGPPTDTQYF. In nucleotides, the CDR3 is TGTGCCAGCAGCCAAAACCCCAGCGGGGGCCCACCCACAGATACGCAGTATTTT.

This clonotype was counted between two and nine times. The chain carries TRBV7-6 and TRBJ2-7; 10 bases align to TRBD1. The germline V gene has CDR1 SGHVS and CDR2 FNYEAQ. J gave up 3 bases and V 3 bases, and 8 bases lay outside the gene matches. This CDR3 has 16 amino acids. CDR3 sequence (DNA): TGTGCCAGCAGCTTTGGACAGGGGGGTTCGTACTACGAGCAGTACTTC. Translated: CASSFGQGGSYYEQYF.

This clonotype was found many times. The rearrangement joins TRBV27 to TRBJ1-1; no firm D call. Germline loops: CDR1 MNHEY, CDR2 SMNVEV (reference sequence). The length of the CDR3 is 11 residues. Trimming removed 8 bases at V and 6 bases at J, with 10 bases between. DNA of the CDR3: TGTGCCAGCGGCGCGTCCGCTGAAGCTTTCTTT. Translated: CASGASAEAFF.

This clonotype came up a few times. This chain joins TRBV7-9 and TRBJ2-2; 10 bases agree with TRBD2. Germline V gene sequence: CDR1 SEHNR, CDR2 FQNEAQ (reference sequence). This CDR3 spans 18 amino acids. V lost 3 bases and J lost 0; bases outside the gene matches: 7. For the CDR3, the DNA is TGTGCCAGCAGCTTGCTGGACCTAGCGGGGGCGAACACCGGGGAGCTGTTTTTT. Encoded protein: CASSLLDLAGANTGELFF.

This clonotype was detected only a few times. The DNA of the CDR3 is TGCAGTGCTCCGGGACAGGGTCCCTACGAGCAGTACGTC. Its translation: CSAPGQGPYEQYV. V and J are TRBV20-1 and TRBJ2-7; TRBD1 agrees at 9 bases. The CDR3 runs 13 residues. CDR1 is DFQATT, CDR2 SNEGSKA, per germline (reference sequence). Trimming at V came to 5 bases and at J to 2 bases, leaving 4 bases not matched to a gene.

This clonotype has just a few counts. This CDR3 reads CASSSTGEEQFF. The CDR3, as DNA: TGTGCCAGCAGCTCGACCGGGGAAGAGCAGTTCTTC. This sequence joins TRBV5-4 and TRBJ2-1; tentative D call: TRBD2 (5 bases). This CDR3 comprises 12 residues. The germline V gene encodes CDR1 SGHNT and CDR2 YYREEE (reference sequence). The V end lost 3 bases, the J end lost 10 bases, and 11 bases lay between the germline ends.

This clonotype was seen ten or more times. The V and J genes are TRBV7-8 and TRBJ2-2; weak D call: TRBD1 (5 bases). Germline CDR1 reads SGHVS; CDR2 reads FQNEAQ. The CDR3 has 15 residues. Trimming cost V 1 base and J 5 bases, with 11 bases left between them. For the CDR3, the DNA is TGTGCCAGCAGCTTAGACAGGAGAGCTACCGGGGAGCTGTTTTTT. Amino acids: CASSLDRRATGELFF.